This TCR beta chain was observed in a study of OX40 agonist ivuxolimab in advanced cancers. Study-wide points: Expanded peripheral T cells had an undetermined antigen specificity.

The CDR3 spans 16 residues. Germline loops: CDR1 SGHNT, CDR2 YENEEA. V was cut by 1 base and J by 8 bases, with 18 bases left in between. Samples of blood were obtained at baseline, on cycle 4 day 1, and on cycle 7 day 1. Sequencing was performed with immunoSEQ multiplex PCR; in TCRdb, only in-frame clones are kept and a portion is missing. This repertoire shows about 84,000 clones, 75% to 95% found once; its top ten account for about 0.45%. To note about this clone: Its target is not known.

The origin of this receptor is an adult with an advanced solid tumor such as melanoma, head and neck, liver or kidney cancer. This sample comprised CD4+ or CD8+ T cells sorted from blood, obtained in a trial of the OX40 agonist ivuxolimab. V and J are TRBV11-3 and TRBJ2-1; D is perhaps TRBD2 (5 bases). Written as DNA, the CDR3 is TGTGCCAGCAGCTTAGGTGTCTCCTCAGCGAGGGATGAGCAGTTCTTC. It is translated as CASSLGVSSARDEQFF. The variable domain in full, completed from reference TRBV11-3 and TRBJ2-1, reads EAGVVQSPRYKIIEKKQPVAFWCNPISGHNTLYWYLQNLGQGPELLIRYENEEAVDDSQLPKDRFSAERLKGVDSTLKIQPAELGDSAVYLCASSLGVSSARDEQFFGPGTRLTVL.